This section outlines one TCR beta chain sequence together with its context. What it recognizes is unknown. These data come from a study of cytomegalovirus exposure and HLA in healthy donors. Study conclusions and caveats: V- and J-gene trimming in TCR beta was tied to a missense DCLRE1C variant by an analysis performed later.

V lost 0 bases to trimming and J lost 5 bases; unmatched junction nucleotides: 6. This CDR3 comprises 16 residues. Germline CDR1 reads SGHRS; CDR2 reads YFSETQ. It was with 60 Vbeta and 13 Jbeta primers that the PCR ran. Sequencing used immunoSEQ multiplex PCR; TCRdb keeps in-frame clones, though not all of them. Of 140,000 or so clones in the sample, around four fifths were seen once. The sequenced material came from PBMCs. The receptor comes from a male donor in good health and CMV-seronegative. The genes are TRBV5-1 and TRBJ2-3, with TRBD2 identical over 10 bases. The CDR3 here is CASSLGAGGPRDTQYF. In nucleotides, the CDR3 is TGCGCCAGCAGCTTGGGAGCGGGAGGGCCGAGAGATACGCAGTATTTT.